This entry lists 27 T cell receptor beta chains sequenced from one sample in a study of OX40 agonist ivuxolimab in advanced cancers. Sequencing was performed with immunoSEQ multiplex PCR; in TCRdb, only in-frame clones are kept and a portion is missing. The repertoire has 48,000 or so clones, approximately 90% of them found once; the top ten carry less than 60%. Here the sequenced sample was CD4+ or CD8+ T cells sorted from blood, taken in a trial of the OX40 agonist ivuxolimab. These receptors were collected from an adult with an advanced solid tumor such as melanoma, head and neck, liver or kidney cancer.

The chain uses TRBV6-6 and TRBJ2-3; the D gene is possibly TRBD2 (7 bases). Germline V CDR1 and CDR2: MNHNY, SVGAGI (reference sequence). Trimming took off 10 bases at V and 3 bases at J, with 17 bases between the two ends. CDR3 length equals 14 residues. The CDR3 nucleotides are TGTGCCACCTTTAGGGGGGGGCTAACAGATACGCAGTATTTT. Translated, it gives CATFRGGLTDTQYF.

V is TRBV9 and J is TRBJ1-4, with D perhaps TRBD1 (6 bases). CDR3 length: 15 residues. Germline assignment: CDR1 SGDLS and CDR2 YYNGEE. The V and J ends lost 2 bases and 6 bases respectively, with 14 bases between them. The CDR3: CASSVKGGGDEKLFF. The DNA of the CDR3 is TGTGCCAGCAGCGTGAAGGGGGGAGGTGATGAAAAACTGTTTTTT.

J is TRBJ2-3 and V is TRBV4-1; 9 bases map to TRBD2. Germline loops: CDR1 MGHRA, CDR2 YSYEKL. The CDR3 extends over 17 amino acids. The trim removed 0 bases at V and 8 bases at J, leaving 12 bases unmatched. In DNA, the CDR3 is TGCGCCAGCAGCCAAGAGCCCAGCGGGGGGCCCCCTGGTACGCAGTATTTT. Translated: CASSQEPSGGPPGTQYF.

This clone was found once. The chain couples TRBV27 to TRBJ2-7; either TRBD1 or TRBD2 may fit D (5 bases each). The germline V and J ends were trimmed by 3 bases and 1 base, with 10 bases remaining between them. CDR1 is MNHEY, CDR2 SMNVEV, per germline (reference sequence). The CDR3 covers 14 residues. CDR3 region: CASSFGTGSYEQYF. The CDR3 nucleotides read TGTGCCAGCAGTTTTGGGACGGGATCCTACGAGCAGTACTTC.

V and J are TRBV11-2 and TRBJ2-5, with D perhaps TRBD1 (5 bases). This CDR3 region has 14 residues. Germline CDR1 reads SGHAT; CDR2 reads FQNNGV. V gave up 3 bases and J gave up 4 bases, with 12 bases separating them. CDR3 loop: CASSLIQGIETQYF. The CDR3, as DNA: TGTGCCAGCAGCTTGATTCAGGGTATAGAGACCCAGTACTTC.

This clone has only one observation. The chain carries TRBV9 and TRBJ1-1; D perhaps matches TRBD1 (6 bases). The ends were cut back, 4 bases at V and 1 base at J, with 14 bases in the middle. Germline CDR1 is SGDLS and CDR2 is YYNGEE. The CDR3 has 15 amino acids. CDR3 DNA sequence: TGTGCCAGCAGCTCGGGGGGGCCCTGGAACACTGAAGCTTTCTTT. It codes for CASSSGGPWNTEAFF.

V gene TRBV10-3 combines with J gene TRBJ1-2; possible D gene TRBD1, 5 bases. Trimming stripped 5 bases from V and 2 bases from J, with 12 bases between. CDR1 and CDR2 (germline): ENHRY, SYGVKD. There are 14 residues in the CDR3. In DNA, the CDR3 is TGTGCCATCAGTCAGGGTGCCACCAACTATGGCTACACCTTC. Its translation is CAISQGATNYGYTF.

This chain connects TRBV28 to TRBJ2-7; 9 bases are a match to TRBD1. Germline V gene sequence: CDR1 MDHEN, CDR2 SYDVKM. Germline trimming cut 6 bases from V and 3 bases from J; bases unmatched to any gene: 15. The CDR3 totals 17 residues. The CDR3 reads CASRRTGAPLLHYEQYF. The DNA for the CDR3 is TGTGCCAGCAGGAGGACAGGGGCACCTCTCCTTCACTACGAGCAGTACTTC.

The rearrangement links TRBV10-3 to TRBJ1-4; D unclear. Between the trimmed V and J ends, which lost 5 bases and 3 bases, there was a span of 10 bases. The CDR3 has 14 amino acids. The germline V gene encodes CDR1 ENHRY and CDR2 SYGVKD. The CDR3 region has the DNA TGTGCCATCAGTTCGGACCGATCTAATGAAAAACTGTTTTTT. As protein: CAISSDRSNEKLFF.

J is TRBJ2-4 and V is TRBV28, with unresolved D. V lost 8 bases and J 3 bases, leaving 20 bases between the germline ends. CDR3 length: 16 amino acids. Germline values: CDR1 MDHEN, CDR2 SYDVKM. The CDR3 nucleotides are TGTGCCAGCTCGGGTGCATCCCCCGGTGGCAAAAACATTCAGTACTTC. Its protein product is CASSGASPGGKNIQYF.

The chain uses TRBV28 and TRBJ1-3; the D is unclear. The CDR3 has 14 amino acids. CDR1 and CDR2 (germline): MDHEN, SYDVKM. Deletions cut 8 bases from V and 0 bases from J, with 11 bases between. The CDR3 loop reads CASGQALSGNTIYF. CDR3 sequence (DNA): TGTGCCAGCGGGCAGGCACTCTCTGGAAACACCATATATTTT.

The chain combines TRBV9 with TRBJ2-7, with 9 positions matching TRBD1. The CDR3 spans 17 residues. J lost 8 bases, V lost 4 bases, and 19 bases had no gene match. The germline CDR1 and CDR2 sequences are SGDLS and YYNGEE. CDR3 sequence reads: CASSSPLVGTGPAQQYF. The CDR3 DNA is TGTGCCAGCAGCTCCCCCCTGGTAGGGACAGGGCCTGCCCAGCAGTACTTC. Full variable domain (remainder filled in from reference TRBV9 and TRBJ2-7): DSGVTQTPKHLITATGQRVTLRCSPRSGDLSVYWYQQSLDQGLQFLIQYYNGEERAKGNILERFSAQQFPDLHSELNLSSLELGDSALYFCASSSPLVGTGPAQQYFGPGTRLTVT.

The chain recombines TRBV6-1 with TRBJ1-2, with a tentative D call TRBD1 (6 bases). The CDR3 totals 14 residues. Germline values: CDR1 MNHNS, CDR2 SASEGT. V lost 6 bases to trimming and J lost 5 bases, with 16 bases between them. This CDR3 reads CASSVGQGWYGYTF. The CDR3 bases are TGTGCCAGCAGCGTGGGTCAGGGGTGGTATGGCTACACCTTC.

The chain employs TRBV27 and TRBJ1-2; TRBD1 might be the D (5 bases). The CDR3 has 16 residues. Trimming removed 5 bases at V and 1 base at J, with 17 bases between. CDR1 and CDR2 (germline): MNHEY, SMNVEV (reference sequence). The CDR3 nucleotides are TGTGCCAGCAGTACTATGGGGGGAAGCCTTAACTATGGCTACACCTTC. Protein product: CASSTMGGSLNYGYTF.

In DNA, the CDR3 is TGTGCCAGCAGCTTAGGTGCAGTCACTGAAGCTTTCTTT. Translated: CASSLGAVTEAFF. The chain has TRBV11-2 and TRBJ1-1; D is ambiguous. V was clipped by 1 base and J by 4 bases, with 7 bases between them. Germline values: CDR1 SGHAT, CDR2 FQNNGV. This CDR3 has 13 amino acids.

The chain links TRBV2 to TRBJ2-7; TRBD1 or TRBD2 may be the D gene (5 bases each). V was trimmed by 0 bases and J by 2 bases, leaving 8 bases between them. Per germline, CDR1 SNHLY and CDR2 FYNNEI. The CDR3 spans 14 residues. The CDR3 DNA reads as TGTGCCAGCAGTGAAGCGGGGACCCCCTACGAGCAGTACTTC. Translation gives CASSEAGTPYEQYF.

The gene calls are TRBV9 and TRBJ2-1; D is unclear. V was shortened by 4 bases and J by 7 bases, with 12 bases between the two germline ends. Germline V gene sequence: CDR1 SGDLS, CDR2 YYNGEE. The length of the CDR3 is 13 residues. CDR3 in amino acids: CASSQPTANEQFF. Written as DNA, the CDR3 is TGTGCCAGCAGCCAACCAACGGCGAATGAGCAGTTCTTC. Full variable domain (rest looked up from reference TRBV9 and TRBJ2-1): DSGVTQTPKHLITATGQRVTLRCSPRSGDLSVYWYQQSLDQGLQFLIQYYNGEERAKGNILERFSAQQFPDLHSELNLSSLELGDSALYFCASSQPTANEQFFGPGTRLTVL.

V and J are TRBV27 and TRBJ1-5, with 7 bases matching TRBD1. Unmatched junction bases numbered 25, after V lost 5 bases and J lost 0 bases. The length of the CDR3 is 22 residues. Germline values: CDR1 MNHEY, CDR2 SMNVEV (reference sequence). The CDR3 loop is CASSPYYWAEGQNPYSNQPQHF. The DNA for the CDR3 is TGTGCCAGCAGTCCATATTATTGGGCAGAGGGACAGAACCCTTATAGCAATCAGCCCCAGCATTTT.

V and J are TRBV29-1 and TRBJ2-3; 9 nucleotides agree with TRBD2. CDR3 length equals 14 residues. Trimming took 8 bases from V and 2 from J; bases not matched to a gene: 8. Looked up from germline, CDR1 is SQVTM and CDR2 is ANQGSEA. The CDR3 loop is CSQISGGITDTQYF. The DNA of the CDR3 is TGCAGCCAGATTAGCGGGGGCATCACAGATACGCAGTATTTT.

The CDR3 DNA reads TGTGCCAGCAGCCAACCCGGGACTAGCGGGGGGCCCTACGAGCAGTACTTC. Translation: CASSQPGTSGGPYEQYF. This chain links TRBV7-2 with TRBJ2-7; 15 positions agree with TRBD2. CDR1 is SGHTA and CDR2 is FQGNSA in the germline V gene. This CDR3 is 17 amino acids long. V lost 5 bases to trimming and J lost 2 bases; unmatched junction nucleotides: 7.

The table lists this clone with many counts. V usage is TRBV7-2 and J usage is TRBJ2-7, with D hard to call. The germline gives CDR1 SGHTA, CDR2 FQGNSA. The CDR3 runs 14 residues. Trimming removed 2 bases from V and 3 bases from J, with 11 bases in between. CDR3 loop: CASSLPGSDYEQYF. In nucleotides, the CDR3 is TGTGCCAGCAGCTTACCGGGCTCAGACTACGAGCAGTACTTC.

This clone was found once. CDR3 protein: CASSWDRVDQPQHF. CDR3 DNA: TGTGCCAGCAGCTGGGACAGGGTGGACCAGCCCCAGCATTTT. The genes are TRBV11-1 and TRBJ1-5; TRBD1 agrees at 9 bases. This CDR3 is built from 14 residues. J gave up 7 bases and V 4 bases, and 5 bases lay outside the gene matches. Germline values: CDR1 SGHAT, CDR2 FQDESV (reference sequence).

This clone was recorded once. V gene TRBV27 combines with J gene TRBJ2-3; D gene unclear. Looked up from germline, CDR1 is MNHEY and CDR2 is SMNVEV (reference sequence). The CDR3 consists of 11 residues. The germline V and J ends were trimmed by 9 bases and 4 bases, with 8 bases remaining between them. Here the CDR3 reads CASQKSDTQYF. The DNA of the CDR3 is TGTGCCAGTCAAAAGTCAGATACGCAGTATTTT.

The V call is TRBV7-6, the J call TRBJ1-1, with D perhaps TRBD1 (5 bases). Germline loops: CDR1 SGHVS, CDR2 FNYEAQ. This CDR3 comprises 16 residues. V was shortened by 2 bases and J by 1 base, with 14 bases between the two germline ends. The CDR3 loop reads CASSLNPGNPNTEAFF. CDR3 nucleotides: TGTGCCAGCAGCTTAAACCCAGGGAACCCGAACACTGAAGCTTTCTTT.

This rearrangement joins TRBV4-3 to TRBJ1-4, with 7 nucleotides matching TRBD1. This CDR3 has 16 residues. Germline-derived CDR1 and CDR2 are LGHNA and YSLEER. Losses at the gene ends were 0 bases for V and 2 bases for J; bases not matched to a gene: 3. The CDR3 coding sequence is TGCGCCAGCAGCCAAGAGGACAGGTGGACTAATGAAAAACTGTTTTTT. Translation: CASSQEDRWTNEKLFF.

The J gene is TRBJ1-1, the V gene TRBV10-3; weak D call: TRBD1 (6 bases). CDR3 size: 13 residues. The germline gives CDR1 ENHRY, CDR2 SYGVKD. The V gene lost 2 bases and the J gene lost 3 bases, with 7 bases spanning the gap. DNA for the CDR3: TGTGCCATCAGTGAGGACAGGTACACTGAAGCTTTCTTT. Protein product: CAISEDRYTEAFF.

V and J are TRBV2 and TRBJ1-5, with TRBD1 matching over 8 bases. The germline V gene has CDR1 SNHLY and CDR2 FYNNEI. The junction had 6 bases not matched to a gene; V was cut back by 3 bases and J by 5 bases. The CDR3 is 15 amino acids. The CDR3 sequence: CASSERQGADQPQHF. DNA for the CDR3: TGTGCCAGCAGTGAGAGGCAGGGGGCGGATCAGCCCCAGCATTTT.